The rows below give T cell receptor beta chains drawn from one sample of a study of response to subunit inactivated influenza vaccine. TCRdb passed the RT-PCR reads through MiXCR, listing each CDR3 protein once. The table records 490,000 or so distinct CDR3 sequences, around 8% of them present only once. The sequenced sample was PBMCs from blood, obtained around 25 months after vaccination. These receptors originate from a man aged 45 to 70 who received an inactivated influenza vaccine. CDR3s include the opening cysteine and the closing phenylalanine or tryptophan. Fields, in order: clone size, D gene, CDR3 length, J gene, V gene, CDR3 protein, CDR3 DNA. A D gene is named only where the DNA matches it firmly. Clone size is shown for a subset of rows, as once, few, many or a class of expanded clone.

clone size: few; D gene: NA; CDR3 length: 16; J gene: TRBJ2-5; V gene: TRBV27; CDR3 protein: CASSLWGRQRKETQYF; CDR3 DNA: TGTGCCAGCAGTTTATGGGGTCGGCAGCGGAAAGAGACCCAGTACTTC
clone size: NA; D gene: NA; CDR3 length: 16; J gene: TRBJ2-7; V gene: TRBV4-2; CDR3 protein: CASSQVEQPAPYEQYF; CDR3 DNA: TGTGCCAGCAGCCAGGTGGAGCAGCCGGCACCTTACGAGCAGTACTTC
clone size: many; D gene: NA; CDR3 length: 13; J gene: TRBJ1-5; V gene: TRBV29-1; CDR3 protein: CSVVGVDDQPQHF; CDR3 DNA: TGCAGCGTTGTAGGGGTCGACGATCAGCCCCAGCATTTT
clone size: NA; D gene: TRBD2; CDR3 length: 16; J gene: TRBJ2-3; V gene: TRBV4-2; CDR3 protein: CASSQKAGGITDTQYF; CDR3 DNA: TGTGCCAGCAGCCAAAAAGCGGGGGGGATCACAGATACGCAGTATTTT
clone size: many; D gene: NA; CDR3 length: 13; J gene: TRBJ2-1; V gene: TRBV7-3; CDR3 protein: CASSQGLYNEQFF; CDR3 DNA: TGTGCCAGCAGCCAGGGACTTTACAATGAGCAGTTCTTC
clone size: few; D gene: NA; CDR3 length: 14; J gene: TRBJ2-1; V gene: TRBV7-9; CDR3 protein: CASSLVGADNEQFF; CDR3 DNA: TGTGCCAGCAGCTTAGTGGGGGCAGACAATGAGCAGTTCTTC
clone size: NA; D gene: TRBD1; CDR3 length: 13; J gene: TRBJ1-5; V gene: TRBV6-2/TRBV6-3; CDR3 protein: CASRTGGGQPQHF; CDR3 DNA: TGTGCCAGCAGGACAGGGGGCGGTCAGCCCCAGCATTTT
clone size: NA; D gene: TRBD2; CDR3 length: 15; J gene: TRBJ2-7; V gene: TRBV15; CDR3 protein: CATSRDLGGKGEQYF; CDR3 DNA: TGTGCCACCAGCAGAGATTTGGGGGGGAAGGGCGAGCAGTACTTC
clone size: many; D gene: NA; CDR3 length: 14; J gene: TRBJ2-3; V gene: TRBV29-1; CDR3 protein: CSVEGITSTDTQYF; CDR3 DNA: TGCAGCGTTGAAGGAATAACTAGCACAGATACGCAGTATTTT
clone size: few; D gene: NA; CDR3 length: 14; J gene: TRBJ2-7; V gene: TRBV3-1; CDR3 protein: CASSQVRDTYEQYF; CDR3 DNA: TGTGCCAGCAGCCAAGTCAGGGACACCTACGAGCAGTACTTC
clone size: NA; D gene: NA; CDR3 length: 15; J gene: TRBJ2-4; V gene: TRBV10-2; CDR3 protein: CASKGGGVSKYIQYF; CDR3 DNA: TGCGCCAGCAAGGGAGGGGGAGTTAGCAAATACATTCAGTACTTC
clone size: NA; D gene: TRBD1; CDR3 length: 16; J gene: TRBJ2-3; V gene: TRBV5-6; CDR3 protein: CASSWTGVTGTDTQYF; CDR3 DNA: TGTGCCAGCAGTTGGACAGGGGTCACGGGCACAGATACGCAGTATTTT
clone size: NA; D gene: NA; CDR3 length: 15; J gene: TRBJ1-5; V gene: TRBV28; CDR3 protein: CASSQGFSSREPQHF; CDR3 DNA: TGTGCCAGCAGTCAGGGGTTTTCGTCTCGGGAGCCCCAGCATTTT
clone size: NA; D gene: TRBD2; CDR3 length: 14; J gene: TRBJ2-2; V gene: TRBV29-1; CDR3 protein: CSGSSGANTGELFF; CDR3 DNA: TGCAGCGGATCTAGCGGAGCGAACACCGGGGAGCTGTTTTTT
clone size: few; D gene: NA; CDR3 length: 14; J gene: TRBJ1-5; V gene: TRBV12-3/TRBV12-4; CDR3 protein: CASSIDRPNQPQHF; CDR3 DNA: TGTGCCAGCAGCATAGACAGGCCCAATCAGCCCCAGCATTTT
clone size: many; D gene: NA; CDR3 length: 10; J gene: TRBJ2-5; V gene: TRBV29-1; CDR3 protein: CSGQSETQYF; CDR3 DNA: TGCAGCGGTCAGTCGGAGACCCAGTACTTC
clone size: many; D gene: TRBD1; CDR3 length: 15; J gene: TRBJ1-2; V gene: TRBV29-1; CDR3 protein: CSVEDLGQENYGYTF; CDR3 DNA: TGCAGCGTTGAAGATCTGGGACAGGAGAACTATGGCTACACCTTC
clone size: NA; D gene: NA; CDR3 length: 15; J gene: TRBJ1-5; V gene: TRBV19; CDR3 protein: CASSIDRGDNQPQHF; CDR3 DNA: TGTGCCAGTAGTATAGATCGCGGGGATAATCAGCCCCAGCATTTT
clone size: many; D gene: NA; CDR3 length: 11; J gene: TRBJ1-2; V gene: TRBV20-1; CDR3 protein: CSARSFGGYTF; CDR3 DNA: TGCAGTGCTAGATCCTTCGGGGGCTACACCTTC
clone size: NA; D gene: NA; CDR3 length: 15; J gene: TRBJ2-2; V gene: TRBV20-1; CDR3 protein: CSAPGSQQDTGELFF; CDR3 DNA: TGCAGTGCTCCCGGGTCCCAGCAGGACACCGGGGAGCTGTTTTTT
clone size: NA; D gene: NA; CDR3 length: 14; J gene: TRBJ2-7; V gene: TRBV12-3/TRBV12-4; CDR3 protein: CASSRARGVAQQYF; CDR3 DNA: TGTGCCAGCAGTAGGGCAAGGGGGGTTGCCCAGCAGTACTTC
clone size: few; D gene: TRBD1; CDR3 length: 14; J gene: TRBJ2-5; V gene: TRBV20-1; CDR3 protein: CSASVTGRTETQYF; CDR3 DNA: TGCAGTGCTAGTGTGACAGGGCGAACAGAGACCCAGTACTTC
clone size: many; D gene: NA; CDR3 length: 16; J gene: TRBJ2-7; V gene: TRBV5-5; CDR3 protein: CASSRGFGGDSYEQYF; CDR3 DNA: TGTGCCAGCAGCAGGGGGTTCGGGGGCGACTCCTACGAGCAGTACTTC
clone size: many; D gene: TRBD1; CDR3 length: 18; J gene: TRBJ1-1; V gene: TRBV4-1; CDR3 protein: CASSQAADRGFSGTEAFF; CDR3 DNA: TGCGCCAGCAGCCAAGCAGCAGACAGGGGGTTCAGCGGCACTGAAGCTTTCTTT
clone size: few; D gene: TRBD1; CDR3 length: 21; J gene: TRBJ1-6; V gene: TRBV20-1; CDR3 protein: CSARDQSGTGPRSSYNSPLHF; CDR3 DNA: TGCAGTGCTAGAGATCAAAGCGGGACAGGGCCCAGGAGCTCCTATAATTCACCCCTCCACTTT
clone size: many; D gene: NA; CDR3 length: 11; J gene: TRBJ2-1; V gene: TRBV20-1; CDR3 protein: CSARDINEQFF; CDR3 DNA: TGCAGTGCTAGAGATATAAATGAGCAGTTCTTC
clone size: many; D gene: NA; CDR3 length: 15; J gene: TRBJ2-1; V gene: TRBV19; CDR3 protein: CASSIVPLMGNEQFF; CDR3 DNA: TGTGCCAGTAGTATAGTCCCATTAATGGGCAATGAGCAGTTCTTC
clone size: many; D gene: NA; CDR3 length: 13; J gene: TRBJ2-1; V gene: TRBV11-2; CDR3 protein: CASRKTPRNEQFF; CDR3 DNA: TGTGCCAGCAGGAAGACTCCGAGGAATGAGCAGTTCTTC
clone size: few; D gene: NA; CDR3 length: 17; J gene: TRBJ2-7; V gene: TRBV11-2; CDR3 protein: CASSPAEQNWPSYEQYF; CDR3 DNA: TGTGCCAGCAGCCCAGCGGAACAGAATTGGCCTTCCTACGAGCAGTACTTC
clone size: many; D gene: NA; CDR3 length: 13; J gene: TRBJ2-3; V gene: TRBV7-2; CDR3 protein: CASSSASTDTQYF; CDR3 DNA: TGTGCCAGCAGCTCCGCAAGCACAGATACGCAGTATTTT
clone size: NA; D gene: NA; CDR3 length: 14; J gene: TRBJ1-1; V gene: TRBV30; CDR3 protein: CAWSRRSQNTEAFF; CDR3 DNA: TGTGCCTGGAGTCGGAGGAGCCAGAACACTGAAGCTTTCTTT
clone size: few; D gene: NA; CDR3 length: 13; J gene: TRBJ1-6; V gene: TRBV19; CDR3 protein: CATQGSGNSPLHF; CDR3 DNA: TGTGCCACCCAGGGGTCCGGCAATTCACCCCTCCACTTT
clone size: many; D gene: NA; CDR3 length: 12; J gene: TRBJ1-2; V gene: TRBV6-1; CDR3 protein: CASAGTTYGYTF; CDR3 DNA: TGTGCCTCCGCCGGGACAACCTATGGCTACACCTTC
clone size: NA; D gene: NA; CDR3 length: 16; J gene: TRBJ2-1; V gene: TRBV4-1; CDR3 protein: CASSPRSTTGVNEQFF; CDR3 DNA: TGCGCCAGCAGCCCCCGCTCAACGACGGGGGTCAATGAGCAGTTCTTC
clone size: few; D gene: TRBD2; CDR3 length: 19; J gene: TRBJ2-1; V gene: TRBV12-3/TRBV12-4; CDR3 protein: CASSPGLAGGRGSYNEQFF; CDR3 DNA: TGTGCCAGCAGTCCTGGACTAGCGGGGGGGCGAGGGTCCTACAATGAGCAGTTCTTC
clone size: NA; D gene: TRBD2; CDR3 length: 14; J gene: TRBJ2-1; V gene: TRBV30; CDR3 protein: CAWGLAGVSGEQFF; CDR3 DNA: TGTGCCTGGGGACTAGCGGGGGTTTCGGGTGAGCAGTTCTTC
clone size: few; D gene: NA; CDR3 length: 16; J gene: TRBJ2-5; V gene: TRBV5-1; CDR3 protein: CASSLVWDRDQETQYF; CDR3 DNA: TGCGCCAGCAGCTTGGTCTGGGACCGAGATCAAGAGACCCAGTACTTC
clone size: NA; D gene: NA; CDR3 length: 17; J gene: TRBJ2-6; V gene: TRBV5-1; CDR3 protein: CASSLVGRRSGANVLTF; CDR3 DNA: TGCGCCAGCAGCTTGGTGGGACGGCGCTCTGGGGCCAACGTCCTGACTTTC
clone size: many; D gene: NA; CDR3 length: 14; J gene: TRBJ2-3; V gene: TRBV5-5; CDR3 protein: CASSLIGHTDTQYF; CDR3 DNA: TGTGCCAGCAGCTTAATAGGACACACAGATACGCAGTATTTT
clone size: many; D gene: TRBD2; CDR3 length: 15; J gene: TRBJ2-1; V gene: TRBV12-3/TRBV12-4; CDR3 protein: CASNPGLAGYNEQFF; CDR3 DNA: TGTGCCAGCAATCCGGGACTAGCGGGGTACAATGAGCAGTTCTTC
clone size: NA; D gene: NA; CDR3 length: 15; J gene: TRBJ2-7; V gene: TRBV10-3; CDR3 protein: CAISEPDSPPYEQYF; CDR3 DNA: TGTGCCATCAGTGAGCCGGACTCTCCACCCTACGAGCAGTACTTC
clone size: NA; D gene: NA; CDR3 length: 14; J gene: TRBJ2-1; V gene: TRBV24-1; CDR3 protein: CATSDYRLPNEQFF; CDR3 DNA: TGTGCCACCAGTGATTACCGCCTTCCCAATGAGCAGTTCTTC
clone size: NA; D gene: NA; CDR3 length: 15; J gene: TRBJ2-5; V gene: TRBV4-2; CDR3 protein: CASSQDRREQETQYF; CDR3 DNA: TGTGCCAGCAGCCAAGATAGGCGCGAGCAAGAGACCCAGTACTTC
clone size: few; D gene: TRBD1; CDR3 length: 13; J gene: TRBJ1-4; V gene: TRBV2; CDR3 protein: CASSGQTNEKLFF; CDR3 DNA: TGTGCCAGCTCGGGACAGACTAATGAAAAACTGTTTTTT
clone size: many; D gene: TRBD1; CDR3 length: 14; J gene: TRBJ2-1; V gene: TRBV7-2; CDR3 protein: CASSLRQGPDEQFF; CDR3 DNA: TGTGCCAGCAGCCTCAGACAGGGACCTGATGAGCAGTTCTTC
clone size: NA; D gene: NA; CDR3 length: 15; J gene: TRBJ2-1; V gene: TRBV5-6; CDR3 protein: CASSLVGGGREEQFF; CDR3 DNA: TGTGCCAGCAGCTTGGTAGGGGGCGGGCGGGAAGAGCAGTTCTTC
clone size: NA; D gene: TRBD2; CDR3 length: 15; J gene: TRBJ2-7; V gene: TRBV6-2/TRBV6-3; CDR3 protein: CASRGASGTPYEQYF; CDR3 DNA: TGTGCCAGCAGGGGGGCTAGCGGGACCCCCTACGAGCAGTACTTC
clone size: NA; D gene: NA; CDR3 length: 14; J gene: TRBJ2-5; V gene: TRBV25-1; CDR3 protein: CASTPLGVQETQYF; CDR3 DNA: TGTGCCAGCACGCCCTTAGGGGTTCAAGAGACCCAGTACTTC
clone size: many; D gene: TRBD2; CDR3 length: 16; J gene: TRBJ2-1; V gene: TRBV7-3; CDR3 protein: CASSWGWREGYNEQFF; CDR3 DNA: TGTGCCAGCAGCTGGGGTTGGCGGGAGGGGTACAATGAGCAGTTCTTC
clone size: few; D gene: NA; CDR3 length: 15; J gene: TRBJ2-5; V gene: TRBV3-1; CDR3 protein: CASSQDGVPQETQYF; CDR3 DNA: TGTGCCAGCAGCCAAGATGGGGTCCCCCAAGAGACCCAGTACTTC